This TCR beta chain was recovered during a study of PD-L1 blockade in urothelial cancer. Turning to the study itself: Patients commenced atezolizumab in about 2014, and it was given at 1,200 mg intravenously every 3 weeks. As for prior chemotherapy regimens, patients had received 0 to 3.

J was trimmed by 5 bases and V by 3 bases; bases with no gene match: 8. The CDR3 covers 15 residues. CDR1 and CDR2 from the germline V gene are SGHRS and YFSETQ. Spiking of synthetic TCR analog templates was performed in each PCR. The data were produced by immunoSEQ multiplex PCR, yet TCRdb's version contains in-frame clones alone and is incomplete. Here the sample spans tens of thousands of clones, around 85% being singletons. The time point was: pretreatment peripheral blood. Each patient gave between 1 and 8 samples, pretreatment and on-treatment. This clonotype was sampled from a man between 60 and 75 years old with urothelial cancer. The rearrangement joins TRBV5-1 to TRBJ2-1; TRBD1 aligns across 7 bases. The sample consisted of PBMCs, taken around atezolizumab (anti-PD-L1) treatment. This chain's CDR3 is CASSSGQNRNNEQFF. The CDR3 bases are TGCGCCAGCAGCTCGGGACAGAACAGGAACAATGAGCAGTTCTTC.